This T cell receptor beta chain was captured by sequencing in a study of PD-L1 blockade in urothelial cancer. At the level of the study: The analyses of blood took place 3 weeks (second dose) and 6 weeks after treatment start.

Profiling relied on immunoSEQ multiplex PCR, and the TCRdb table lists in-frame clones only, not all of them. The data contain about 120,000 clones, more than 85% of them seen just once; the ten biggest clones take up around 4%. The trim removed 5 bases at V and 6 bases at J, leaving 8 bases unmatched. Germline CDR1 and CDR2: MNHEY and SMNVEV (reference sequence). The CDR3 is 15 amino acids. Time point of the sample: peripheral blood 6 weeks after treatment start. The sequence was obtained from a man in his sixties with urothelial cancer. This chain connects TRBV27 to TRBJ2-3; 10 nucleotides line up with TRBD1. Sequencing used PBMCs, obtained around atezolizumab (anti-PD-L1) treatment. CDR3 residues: CASSTRQGAIDTQYF. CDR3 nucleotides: TGTGCCAGCAGTACACGACAGGGGGCAATTGATACGCAGTATTTT.